Presented here are 18 T cell receptor beta chains from one specimen sequenced in a study of blood T cell repertoires in COVID-19. Clones were read by immunoSEQ multiplex PCR, and TCRdb kept only the in-frame ones, dropping some. The data show some 300,000 clones, about 88% seen once. Material for sequencing was PBMCs or T cells enriched from blood (not recorded which). These receptors all stem from an older woman in a cohort exposed to, infected with or recovered from COVID-19 (not recorded which).

The gene calls are TRBV2 and TRBJ2-7; TRBD2 matches at 9 bases. This CDR3 region has 18 residues. Germline lookup yields CDR1 SNHLY and CDR2 FYNNEI. The trim removed 2 bases at V and 1 base at J, leaving 12 bases unmatched. In DNA, the CDR3 is TGTGCCAGCAGTGAACGTGGGCTAGCGGGAATTTGGTCCTACGAGCAGTACTTC. Residues: CASSERGLAGIWSYEQYF.

This chain's CDR3 is CASSPQTSNEQFF. The DNA for the CDR3 is TGTGCCAGCAGTCCCCAGACTAGCAATGAGCAGTTCTTC. The chain couples TRBV28 to TRBJ2-1, with D possibly TRBD2 on 6 matching bases. The CDR3 sequence is 13 residues long. Trimming took off 5 bases at V and 6 bases at J, with 11 bases between the two ends. Germline assignment: CDR1 MDHEN and CDR2 SYDVKM.

This chain connects TRBV11-2 to TRBJ1-1, with D tentatively TRBD1 (6 bases). Germline-derived CDR1 and CDR2 are SGHAT and FQNNGV. The CDR3 has 14 residues. V lost 4 bases to trimming and J lost 3 bases, with 12 bases between them. Here the CDR3 DNA reads TGTGCCAGCAGCTCGTTGGGACAATACACTGAAGCTTTCTTT. Translating it yields CASSSLGQYTEAFF.

The chain carries TRBV6-5 and TRBJ2-3, with D possibly matching TRBD2 (5 bases). From germline, CDR1 is MNHEY and CDR2 SVGAGI. This CDR3 comprises 14 residues. With 6 bases removed from V and 0 bases from J, the gap between germline ends came to 10 bases. The chain's CDR3 is CASRDRTSTDTQYF. The CDR3 DNA reads TGTGCCAGCAGAGATAGGACTAGCACAGATACGCAGTATTTT.

The rearrangement links TRBV2 to TRBJ1-1, with D perhaps TRBD1 (5 bases). Trimming removed 3 bases at V and 0 bases at J, with 11 bases between. The CDR3 loop spans 15 amino acids. CDR1 is SNHLY, CDR2 FYNNEI, per germline. The DNA of the CDR3 is TGTGCCAGCAGTGAGGAGGGGATGGTGAACACTGAAGCTTTCTTT. Translation: CASSEEGMVNTEAFF.

The chain recombines TRBV2 with TRBJ2-5; 7 nucleotides align to TRBD2. J gave up 7 bases and V 2 bases, and 13 bases lay outside the gene matches. In germline, CDR1 is SNHLY, CDR2 FYNNEI. The CDR3 consists of 16 residues. As DNA, the CDR3 is TGTGCCAGCAGTGAATGGTGGGAGGGCCAAATCGGGACCCAGTACTTC. The encoded protein is CASSEWWEGQIGTQYF.

The chain is built from TRBV29-1 and TRBJ1-1; 7 nucleotides line up with TRBD1. Trimming removed 6 bases from V and 0 bases from J; junction bases left unmatched: 4. The CDR3 extends over 13 amino acids. CDR1 and CDR2 (germline): SQVTM, ANQGSEA. The CDR3 DNA reads as TGCAGCGTCGGGACAGTCATGAACACTGAAGCTTTCTTT. It is translated as CSVGTVMNTEAFF.

The V gene is TRBV13, the J gene TRBJ2-1, with 8 bases fitting TRBD2. The CDR3 contains 13 residues. The V and J ends lost 3 bases and 9 bases, in that order; junction bases with no gene match: 4. Per the germline V gene, CDR1 is PRHDT and CDR2 is FYEKMQ (reference sequence). CDR3 protein: CASSLGSGGEQFF. CDR3 sequence (DNA): TGTGCCAGCAGCTTGGGAAGCGGGGGTGAGCAGTTCTTC.

This chain joins TRBV24-1 and TRBJ2-7, with TRBD1 matching 7 bases. The CDR3 totals 14 residues. CDR1 KGHDR and CDR2 SFDVKD come from the germline V gene. Unmatched junction bases numbered 5, after V lost 4 bases and J lost 3 bases. CDR3 in DNA: TGTGCCACCAGTGACTCCCGGGACAGCTACGAGCAGTACTTC. This gives the protein CATSDSRDSYEQYF.

The V and J genes are TRBV5-1 and TRBJ2-4; TRBD2 agrees at 13 bases. The CDR3 sequence is 16 residues long. Germline trimming cut 4 bases from V and 5 bases from J; bases unmatched to any gene: 6. Germline values: CDR1 SGHRS, CDR2 YFSETQ. CDR3 bases: TGCGCCAGCAGCGTTAGGACTAGCGGGGGAGAAAACATTCAGTACTTC. Translated, it gives CASSVRTSGGENIQYF.

The chain carries TRBV7-3 and TRBJ2-2, with a tentative D call TRBD2 (6 bases). The V gene's germline CDR1 is SGHTA and CDR2 FQGTGA. Trimming took off 5 bases at V and 6 bases at J, with 13 bases between the two ends. This CDR3 comprises 14 residues. The CDR3 nucleotides are TGTGCCAGCAGCCGGAGGGCCGGATCCGGGGAGCTGTTTTTT. Translated: CASSRRAGSGELFF.

V gene TRBV3-1 (or the pseudogene TRBV3-2) combines with J gene TRBJ2-7, with 13 positions matching TRBD2. Germline V gives CDR1 LGHDT, CDR2 YNNKEL (reference sequence). This CDR3 is built from 18 residues. Germline trimming cut 4 bases from V and 0 bases from J; bases unmatched to any gene: 9. The CDR3 nucleotides are TGTGCCAGCAGCCGAATGACACTAGCGGGAGGGCCCTCCTACGAGCAGTACTTC. Its protein is CASSRMTLAGGPSYEQYF.

This clone appeared many times. The chain couples TRBV10-1 to TRBJ2-7, with 7 bases fitting TRBD2. The CDR3 loop spans 14 amino acids. Trimming at V came to 0 bases and at J to 6 bases, leaving 5 bases not matched to a gene. CDR1 is WNHNN, CDR2 SYGVQD, per germline (reference sequence). The CDR3 spells CASSESGTIGEQYF. The CDR3 nucleotides read TGCGCCAGCAGTGAGTCCGGGACTATAGGCGAGCAGTACTTC.

On this clone itself: This same CDR3 is encoded by further DNA sequences in the sample. The chain links TRBV28 to TRBJ2-7; 8 nucleotides match TRBD2. This CDR3 is built from 14 residues. Germline loops: CDR1 MDHEN, CDR2 SYDVKM. Losses at the gene ends were 1 base for V and 3 bases for J; bases not matched to a gene: 2. As DNA, the CDR3 is TGTGCCAGCAGTTTATCGGGGGGGAGCTACGAGCAGTACTTC. Its protein product is CASSLSGGSYEQYF.

The V gene is TRBV28, the J gene TRBJ1-6; D is ambiguous. CDR1 and CDR2 (germline): MDHEN, SYDVKM. The CDR3 covers 14 residues. Deletions cut 1 base from V and 10 bases from J, with 11 bases between. CDR3 bases: TGTGCCAGCAGTTTATCTGCCCTTGAGTCACCCCTCCACTTT. Its protein product is CASSLSALESPLHF.

This chain connects TRBV30 to TRBJ2-1; 8 positions agree with TRBD2. J gave up 6 bases and V 3 bases, and 7 bases lay outside the gene matches. The length of the CDR3 is 14 residues. Germline V gene data show CDR1 as GTSNPN and CDR2 as SVGIG (reference sequence). CDR3 nucleotides: TGTGCCTGGAGGGACATGGGACTAGGCAATGAGCAGTTCTTC. It encodes CAWRDMGLGNEQFF.

The genes are TRBV30 and TRBJ1-2; TRBD1 matches 7 bases. Trimming took 3 bases from V and 8 from J; bases not matched to a gene: 9. Germline V gene lookup returns CDR1 GTSNPN and CDR2 SVGIG (reference sequence). This CDR3 is 13 amino acids long. The CDR3 bases are TGTGCCTGGAGGGTCCGGGACAGTGAGGGCTACACCTTC. Translation: CAWRVRDSEGYTF.

The chain has TRBV6-1 and TRBJ1-2, with D possibly being TRBD1 (6 bases). Deletions cut 1 base from V and 7 bases from J, with 16 bases between. Looked up from germline, CDR1 is MNHNS and CDR2 is SASEGT. The CDR3 extends over 15 amino acids. The chain's CDR3 is CASSEGGRGKGGYTF. For the CDR3, the DNA is TGTGCCAGCAGTGAAGGGGGCAGGGGAAAAGGTGGCTACACCTTC.